The 10 T cell receptor beta chains in this list originate from one sample, sequenced in a study of T cell repertoires in cytomegalovirus infection. TCRdb re-derived calls from the reads in MiXCR, one entry per CDR3 protein. The table records around 350,000 distinct CDR3 sequences, 18% of them present only once. The source material was PBMCs. The receptors here all came from a human donor in good health (CMV status not recorded). Some clones in this sample may be carry-over from other donors' samples.

This clonotype was seen a few times. The J gene is TRBJ1-1, the V gene TRBV20-1; the D is unclear. Deletions cut 0 bases from V and 9 bases from J, with 17 bases between. The CDR3 covers 14 residues. Germline loops: CDR1 DFQATT, CDR2 SNEGSKA (reference sequence). The CDR3: CSARDLGREGKAFF. The CDR3 nucleotides are TGCAGTGCTAGAGATCTCGGACGGGAAGGGAAAGCTTTCTTT.

The chain joins TRBV27 to TRBJ2-7; the match to TRBD1 covers 8 bases. The CDR3 consists of 14 residues. J gave up 3 bases and V 3 bases, and 4 bases lay outside the gene matches. CDR1 is MNHEY and CDR2 is SMNVEV in the germline V gene (reference sequence). CDR3 amino acids: CASSLRTGNYEQYF. The CDR3 DNA follows: TGTGCCAGCAGTTTGCGGACAGGGAACTACGAGCAGTACTTC.

This clonotype was detected ten times or more. The rearrangement links TRBV27 to TRBJ2-1, with 7 bases fitting TRBD2. Trimming removed 6 bases from V and 2 bases from J; junction bases left unmatched: 10. The CDR3 consists of 16 residues. Per germline, CDR1 MNHEY and CDR2 SMNVEV (reference sequence). The CDR3 sequence: CASSPFRGGPYNEQFF. The DNA for the CDR3 is TGTGCCAGCAGCCCATTCCGCGGGGGTCCCTACAATGAGCAGTTCTTC.

In its sample, this clonotype was seen many times. This chain joins TRBV7-2 and TRBJ2-7; D gene unclear. This CDR3 comprises 13 residues. Trimming took 5 bases from V and 2 from J, leaving 10 bases between them. From germline, CDR1 is SGHTA and CDR2 FQGNSA. The CDR3 coding sequence is TGTGCCAGCAGCCGAATCGTTACCTACGAGCAGTACTTC. Amino acids: CASSRIVTYEQYF. Based on the CDR3 plus reference TRBV7-2 and TRBJ2-7, the full variable domain is GAGVSQSPSNKVTEKGKDVELRCDPISGHTALYWYRQSLGQGLEFLIYFQGNSAPDKSGLPSDRFSAERTGGSVSTLTIQRTQQEDSAVYLCASSRIVTYEQYFGPGTRLTVT.

In this sample, this clonotype turned up many times. J is TRBJ1-1 and V is TRBV7-2; D gene ambiguous. Germline assignment: CDR1 SGHTA and CDR2 FQGNSA. V lost 6 bases to trimming and J lost 4 bases, with 12 bases between them. CDR3 length: 13 amino acids. The CDR3 is CASRFTLGTEAFF. The CDR3 DNA is TGTGCCAGCAGGTTTACGTTGGGCACTGAAGCTTTCTTT.

This clonotype was seen many times. CDR3 residues: CASSQRLGPETQYF. For the CDR3, the DNA is TGCGCCAGCAGCCAACGTCTAGGTCCTGAGACCCAGTACTTC. The rearrangement joins TRBV4-1 to TRBJ2-5; D not certain. This CDR3 comprises 14 residues. Trimming pared 2 bases from V and 5 bases from J, leaving 12 bases between. Germline CDR1 MGHRA, CDR2 YSYEKL.

This clonotype turned up a few times. J is TRBJ2-1 and V is TRBV27, with 11 bases fitting TRBD2. The V segment lost 6 bases and the J segment 7 bases; nucleotides outside the gene matches: 8. Germline values: CDR1 MNHEY, CDR2 SMNVEV (reference sequence). There are 15 residues in the CDR3. The CDR3 region is CASSPLSGGGNEQFF. The DNA of the CDR3 is TGTGCCAGCAGCCCACTTAGCGGGGGGGGGAATGAGCAGTTCTTC.

This clonotype was detected many times. The chain has TRBV7-8 and TRBJ2-7; maybe TRBD2 (6 bases). The CDR3 spans 16 residues. Between the trimmed V and J ends, which lost 4 bases and 2 bases, there was a span of 18 bases. Germline CDR1 is SGHVS and CDR2 is FQNEAQ. CDR3 DNA sequence: TGTGCCAGCAGCTCGGGTTTGACGGGAGTGACCTACGAGCAGTACTTC. It is translated as CASSSGLTGVTYEQYF.

This clonotype was counted between two and nine times. CDR3 nucleotides: TGTGCCAGCAGCTTTGGGTTGAGTTACTCCTATAATTCACCCCTCCACTTT. Translating it yields CASSFGLSYSYNSPLHF. The chain employs TRBV7-8 and TRBJ1-6, with no clear D. V gave up 3 bases and J gave up 0 bases, with 12 bases separating them. There are 17 residues in the CDR3. CDR1 and CDR2 (germline): SGHVS, FQNEAQ. The full variable domain, with the rest looked up from reference TRBV7-8 and TRBJ1-6, is GAGVSQSPRYKVAKRGQDVALRCDPISGHVSLFWYQQALGQGPEFLTYFQNEAQLDKSGLPSDRFFAERPEGSVSTLKIQRTQQEDSAVYLCASSFGLSYSYNSPLHFGNGTRLTVT.

This clonotype was counted many times. The rearrangement uses TRBV7-2 and TRBJ2-7; possibly TRBD2 for D (6 bases). V was shortened by 1 base and J by 6 bases, with 13 bases between the two germline ends. Per the germline V gene, CDR1 is SGHTA and CDR2 is FQGNSA. The CDR3 has 14 residues. CDR3 nucleotide sequence: TGTGCCAGCAGCTTAGTTGTCGGGGGAGTCGAGCAGTACTTC. Amino acids: CASSLVVGGVEQYF. The whole variable domain, remainder taken from reference TRBV7-2 and TRBJ2-7, is GAGVSQSPSNKVTEKGKDVELRCDPISGHTALYWYRQSLGQGLEFLIYFQGNSAPDKSGLPSDRFSAERTGGSVSTLTIQRTQQEDSAVYLCASSLVVGGVEQYFGPGTRLTVT.